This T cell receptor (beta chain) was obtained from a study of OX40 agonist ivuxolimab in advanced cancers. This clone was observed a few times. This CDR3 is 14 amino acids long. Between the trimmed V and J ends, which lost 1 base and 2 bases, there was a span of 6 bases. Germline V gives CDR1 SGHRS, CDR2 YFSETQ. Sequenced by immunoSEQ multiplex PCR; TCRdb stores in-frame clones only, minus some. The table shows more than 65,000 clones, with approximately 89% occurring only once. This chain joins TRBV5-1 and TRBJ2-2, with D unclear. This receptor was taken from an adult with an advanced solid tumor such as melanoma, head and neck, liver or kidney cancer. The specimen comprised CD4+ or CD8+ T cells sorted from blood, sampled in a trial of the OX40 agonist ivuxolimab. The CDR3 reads CASSLFSNTGELFF. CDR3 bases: TGCGCCAGCAGCTTGTTCAGTAACACCGGGGAGCTGTTTTTT.